A selection of T cell receptor beta chains follows, all from one sample in a study of identical twins. One entry per CDR3 protein, called by TCRdb with MiXCR from the 5' RACE reads. The sample lists 100,000 or so distinct CDR3 sequences, around 5.5% occurring once. The sequenced sample consisted of memory T cells sorted from blood. These receptors were obtained from a woman aged 45-65 years in good health. Both conserved end residues are trimmed from each CDR3.

V	J	CDR3
TRBV7-6	TRBJ1-6	ASSSQGQGVGPLH
TRBV2	TRBJ1-1	ASSEEDEFGNWNTEAF
TRBV7-8	TRBJ2-2	ASSPGLADRGTGELF
TRBV10-3	TRBJ2-3	AISYGIGTSGAEQY
TRBV5-1	TRBJ2-5	ASSPEGGETQY
TRBV12-3/TRBV12-4	TRBJ2-1	ASRTTALRFHNEQF
TRBV11-2	TRBJ2-2	ASSRSSANTGELF
TRBV15	TRBJ2-5	ATSREGTVRETQY
TRBV30	TRBJ2-5	AWSKLDTQY
TRBV6-2/TRBV6-3	TRBJ2-1	ATKSLGMTGPYNEQF
TRBV3-1	TRBJ2-1	ASSHLTSGRFDEQF
TRBV5-6	TRBJ1-2	ASSFRRTYGYT
TRBV24-1	TRBJ2-2	ATSGAGSTGELF
TRBV20-1	TRBJ1-2	SVMEGSYGYT
TRBV12-3/TRBV12-4	TRBJ2-5	ASSLVGRETQY
TRBV5-1	TRBJ1-1	ASSFGTGRNTEAF
TRBV29-1	TRBJ2-1	SVASGFVNEQF
TRBV29-1	TRBJ2-1	SVEDAALTYNEQF
TRBV27	TRBJ2-6	ASSRIRRSGANVLT
TRBV6-6	TRBJ2-3	ASQLADTQY
TRBV11-3	TRBJ1-2	ASSPETNYGYT
TRBV2	TRBJ2-5	ASSEALLAGGTQY
TRBV11-3	TRBJ2-1	ASSLGSGYNEQF
TRBV19	TRBJ1-1	ASKGQGLGTEAF
TRBV7-9	TRBJ2-2	ASSPAAGELF
TRBV5-1	TRBJ2-1	ASSLARNEQF
TRBV7-8	TRBJ2-3	ASRSQGFGEGGGRDTQY
TRBV3-1	TRBJ1-1	ASSLGTGFGGAF
TRBV14	TRBJ2-5	ASSHYETQY
TRBV20-1	TRBJ2-5	SARAPGETQY
TRBV29-1	TRBJ1-2	SALGQTYGYT
TRBV7-2	TRBJ2-1	ASSRSRTGETYNEQF
TRBV20-1	TRBJ1-1	SARDFQAGNTEAF
TRBV6-4	TRBJ2-1	ASSDSLAGANEQF
TRBV5-6	TRBJ2-3	ASSTRVGGDTQY
TRBV15	TRBJ2-7	ATSRDDYEQY
TRBV15	TRBJ2-1	ATSRSLGATSGRFNEQF
TRBV25-1	TRBJ2-2	ASSRGLAATGELF
TRBV5-1	TRBJ2-3	ASSLANTQY
TRBV30	TRBJ1-2	ACPTVPAPYGYT
TRBV20-1	TRBJ2-3	SARSELAAGTDTQY
TRBV29-1	TRBJ2-2	SARLAGATGELF
TRBV12-3/TRBV12-4	TRBJ2-5	ASSLLAGDAR
TRBV7-8	TRBJ2-1	ASSPRTGYEQF
TRBV30	TRBJ1-4	AWSGGAGEKLF
TRBV12-3/TRBV12-4	TRBJ2-1	ASSPPGLAAHNEQF
TRBV20-1	TRBJ2-1	SASRDPVEQF
TRBV4-1	TRBJ2-1	ASSQPRQAPEQF
TRBV12-3/TRBV12-4	TRBJ1-3	ASYFSGNTIY
TRBV29-1	TRBJ1-1	SVEGGGPNTEAF
TRBV3-1	TRBJ2-7	ASSQWTLEQY
TRBV5-1	TRBJ2-2	ASSLVAGSTGELF
TRBV4-2	TRBJ2-1	ASSQDPGTGGHEQF
TRBV2	TRBJ1-2	ASTLGLDGYT
TRBV7-8	TRBJ2-3	ASGPRTDTQY